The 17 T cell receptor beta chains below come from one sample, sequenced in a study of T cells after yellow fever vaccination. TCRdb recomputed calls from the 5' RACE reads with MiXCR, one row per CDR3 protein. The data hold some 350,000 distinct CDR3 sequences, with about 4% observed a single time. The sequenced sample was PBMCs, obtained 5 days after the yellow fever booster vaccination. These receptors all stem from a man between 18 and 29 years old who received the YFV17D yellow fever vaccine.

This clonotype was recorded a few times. CDR3 bases: TGTGCCAGTGCTAAGGGGAAGGACTCCTACGAGCAGTACGTC. Protein sequence: CASAKGKDSYEQYV. J is TRBJ2-7 and V is TRBV28; maybe TRBD1 (5 bases). Germline V CDR1 and CDR2: MDHEN, SYDVKM. V was trimmed by 9 bases and J by 0 bases, leaving 15 bases between them. The CDR3 loop spans 14 amino acids.

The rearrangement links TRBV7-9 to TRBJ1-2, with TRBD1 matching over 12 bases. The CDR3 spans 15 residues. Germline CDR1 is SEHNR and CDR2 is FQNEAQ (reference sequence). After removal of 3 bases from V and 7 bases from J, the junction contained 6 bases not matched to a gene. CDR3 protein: CASSLSGTGGFGYTF. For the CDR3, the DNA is TGTGCCAGCAGCTTGTCCGGGACAGGGGGCTTTGGCTACACCTTC.

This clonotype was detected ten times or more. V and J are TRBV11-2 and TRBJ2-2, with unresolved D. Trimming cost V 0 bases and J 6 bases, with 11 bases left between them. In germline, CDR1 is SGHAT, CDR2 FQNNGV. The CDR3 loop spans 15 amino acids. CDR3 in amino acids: CASSLDVTDAGELFF. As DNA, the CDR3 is TGTGCCAGCAGCTTAGATGTGACGGATGCCGGGGAGCTGTTTTTT.

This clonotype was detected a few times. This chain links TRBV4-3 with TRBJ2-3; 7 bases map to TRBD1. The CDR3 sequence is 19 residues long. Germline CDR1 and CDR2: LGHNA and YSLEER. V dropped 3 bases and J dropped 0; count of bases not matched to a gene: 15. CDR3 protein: CASSQITGAKYPSTDTQYF. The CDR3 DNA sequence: TGCGCCAGCAGCCAGATTACAGGGGCCAAATACCCAAGCACAGATACGCAGTATTTT.

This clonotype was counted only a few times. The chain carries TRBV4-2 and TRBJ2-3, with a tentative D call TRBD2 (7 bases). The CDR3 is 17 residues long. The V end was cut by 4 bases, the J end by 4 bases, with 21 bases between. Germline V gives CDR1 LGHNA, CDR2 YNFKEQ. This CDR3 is CASSREGGGPGSDTQYF. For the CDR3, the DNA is TGTGCCAGCAGCCGCGAAGGGGGGGGACCTGGATCAGATACGCAGTATTTT.

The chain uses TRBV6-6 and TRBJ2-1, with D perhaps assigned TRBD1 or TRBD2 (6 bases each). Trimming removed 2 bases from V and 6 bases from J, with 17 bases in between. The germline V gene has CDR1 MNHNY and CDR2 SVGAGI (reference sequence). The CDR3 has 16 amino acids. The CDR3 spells CASSYGGGSGSNEQFF. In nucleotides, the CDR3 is TGTGCCAGCAGTTACGGAGGGGGGAGCGGGTCCAATGAGCAGTTCTTC.

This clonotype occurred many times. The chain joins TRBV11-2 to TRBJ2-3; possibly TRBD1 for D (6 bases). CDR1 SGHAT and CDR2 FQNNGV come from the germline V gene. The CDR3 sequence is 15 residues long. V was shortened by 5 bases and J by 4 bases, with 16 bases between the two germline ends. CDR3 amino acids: CASSGGGVVPDTQYF. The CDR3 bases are TGTGCCAGCAGCGGGGGCGGTGTCGTCCCAGATACGCAGTATTTT.

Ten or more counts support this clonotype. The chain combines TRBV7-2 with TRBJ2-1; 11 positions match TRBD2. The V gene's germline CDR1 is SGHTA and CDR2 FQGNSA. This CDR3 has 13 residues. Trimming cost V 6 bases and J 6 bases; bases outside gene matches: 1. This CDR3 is CASSTSGGNEQFF. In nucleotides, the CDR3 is TGTGCCAGCAGTACTAGCGGGGGCAATGAGCAGTTCTTC.

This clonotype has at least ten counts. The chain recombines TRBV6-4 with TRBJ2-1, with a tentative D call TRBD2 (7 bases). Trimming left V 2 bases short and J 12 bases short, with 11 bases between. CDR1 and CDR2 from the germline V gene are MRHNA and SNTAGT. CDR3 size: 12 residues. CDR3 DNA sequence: TGTGCCAGCAGTGACAGGGGGGGCCCGCAGTTCTTC. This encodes CASSDRGGPQFF.

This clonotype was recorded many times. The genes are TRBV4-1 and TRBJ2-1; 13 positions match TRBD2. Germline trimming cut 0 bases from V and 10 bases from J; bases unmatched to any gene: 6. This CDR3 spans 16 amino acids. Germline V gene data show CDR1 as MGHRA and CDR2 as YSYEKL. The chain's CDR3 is CASSQDGTSGGEEQFF. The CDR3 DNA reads TGCGCCAGCAGCCAAGATGGAACTAGCGGGGGGGAGGAGCAGTTCTTC.

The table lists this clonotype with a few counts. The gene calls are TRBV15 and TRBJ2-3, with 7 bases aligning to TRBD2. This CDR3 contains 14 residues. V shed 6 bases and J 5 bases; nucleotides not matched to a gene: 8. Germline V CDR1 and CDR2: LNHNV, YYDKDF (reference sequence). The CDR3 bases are TGTGCCACCAGTCTGCGGGGGATTGAAGATACGCAGTATTTT. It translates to CATSLRGIEDTQYF.

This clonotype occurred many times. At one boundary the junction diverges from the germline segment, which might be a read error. In DNA, the CDR3 is TGTGCTAGCAGCACGACAGGCGGAGTTGAGCAGTTCTTC. Its protein is CASSTTGGVEQFF. This chain links TRBV7-7 with TRBJ2-1; D perhaps matches TRBD1 (6 bases). Germline CDR1 and CDR2: SSHAT and FNYEAQ (reference sequence). The CDR3 has 13 amino acids.

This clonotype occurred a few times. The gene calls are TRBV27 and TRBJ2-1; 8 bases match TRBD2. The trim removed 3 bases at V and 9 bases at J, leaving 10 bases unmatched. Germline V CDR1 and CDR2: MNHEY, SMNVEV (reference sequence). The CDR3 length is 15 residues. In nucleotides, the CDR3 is TGTGCCAGCAGTTTGCTGGGCGGGGGGCACGGTGAGCAGTTCTTC. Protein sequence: CASSLLGGGHGEQFF.

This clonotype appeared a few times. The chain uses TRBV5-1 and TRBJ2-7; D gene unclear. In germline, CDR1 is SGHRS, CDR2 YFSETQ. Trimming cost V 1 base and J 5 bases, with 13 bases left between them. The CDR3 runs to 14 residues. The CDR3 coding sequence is TGCGCCAGCAGCTTGTATGCGTTAAGTGACGAGCAGTACTTC. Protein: CASSLYALSDEQYF.

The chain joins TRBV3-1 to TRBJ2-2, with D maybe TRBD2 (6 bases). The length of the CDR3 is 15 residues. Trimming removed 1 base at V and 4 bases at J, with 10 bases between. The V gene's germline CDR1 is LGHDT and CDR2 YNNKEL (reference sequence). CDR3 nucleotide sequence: TGTGCCAGCAGCCAAGTCCTTAGCGGCACCGGGGAGCTGTTTTTT. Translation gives CASSQVLSGTGELFF.

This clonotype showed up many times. CDR3 protein: CASSPIRNEQFF. In nucleotides, the CDR3 is TGTGCCAGCAGCCCAATTCGGAATGAGCAGTTCTTC. This rearrangement joins TRBV6-4 to TRBJ2-1; no reliable D call. V was clipped by 6 bases and J by 7 bases, with 10 bases between them. The CDR3 runs 12 residues. Germline CDR1 reads MRHNA; CDR2 reads SNTAGT.

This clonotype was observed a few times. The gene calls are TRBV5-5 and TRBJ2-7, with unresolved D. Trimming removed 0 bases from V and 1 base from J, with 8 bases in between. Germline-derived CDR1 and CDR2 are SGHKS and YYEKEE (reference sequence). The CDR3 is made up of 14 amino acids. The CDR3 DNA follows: TGTGCCAGCAGCTTGGAATGGGGATCCTACGAGCAGTACGTC. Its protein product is CASSLEWGSYEQYV.